Listed here are 11 T cell receptor beta chains from one sample, sequenced in a study of shared T cell receptors in the human thymus. Generated by immunoSEQ multiplex PCR, the TCRdb table keeps only in-frame clones and is missing some. Of over 650,000 clones in the sample, approximately 89% were seen once. These data also featured in a second study, about human thymus T cells.

Specimen: thymocytes. The receptors originated from a boy under three years old with a congenital heart defect.

The V and J genes are TRBV4-3 and TRBJ2-1, with 10 bases aligning to TRBD2. Germline CDR1 is LGHNA and CDR2 is YSLEER. Losses at the gene ends were 0 bases for V and 2 bases for J; bases not matched to a gene: 1. The length of the CDR3 is 16 residues. As DNA, the CDR3 is TGCGCCAGCAGCCAAGAGCTAGCGGGGGCCTACAATGAGCAGTTCTTC. This translates into CASSQELAGAYNEQFF.

The rearrangement links TRBV6-6 to TRBJ2-5; TRBD1 matches at 7 bases. Trimming removed 0 bases from V and 5 bases from J; junction bases left unmatched: 3. The CDR3 runs to 14 residues. Germline-derived CDR1 and CDR2 are MNHNY and SVGAGI (reference sequence). The CDR3 sequence: CASSYSRGPETQYF. Here the CDR3 DNA reads TGTGCCAGCAGTTACTCGAGGGGGCCGGAGACCCAGTACTTC.

The CDR3 loop is CASSLERHATGNTIYF. CDR3 nucleotides: TGTGCCAGCAGCTTAGAACGACACGCGACTGGAAACACCATATATTTT. J is TRBJ1-3 and V is TRBV7-9; D ambiguous. The ends were cut back, 1 base at V and 2 bases at J, with 12 bases in the middle. The CDR3 has 16 amino acids. Germline values: CDR1 SEHNR, CDR2 FQNEAQ (reference sequence).

The rearrangement joins TRBV5-6 to TRBJ1-1, with 8 bases lining up with TRBD1. The CDR3 spans 12 residues. Trimming removed 4 bases from V and 4 bases from J; junction bases left unmatched: 0. The germline V gene has CDR1 SGHDT and CDR2 YYEEEE. Here the CDR3 DNA reads TGTGCCAGCAGCGACAGGGGCACTGAAGCTTTCTTT. It specifies CASSDRGTEAFF.

The chain couples TRBV29-1 to TRBJ2-5; D gene unclear. V lost 4 bases and J 1 base, leaving 7 bases between the germline ends. The V gene's germline CDR1 is SQVTM and CDR2 ANQGSEA. The CDR3 runs to 12 residues. The CDR3 region is CSVALLQETQYF. In nucleotides, the CDR3 is TGCAGCGTTGCACTACTCCAAGAGACCCAGTACTTC.

V gene TRBV6-1 combines with J gene TRBJ2-7; possibly TRBD2 for D (6 bases). The CDR3 has 14 amino acids. Per germline, CDR1 MNHNS and CDR2 SASEGT. V dropped 8 bases and J dropped 0 bases, with 14 bases sitting between them. CDR3 nucleotide sequence: TGTGCCAGCGGAGGTCGGGGGAGCTCCTACGAGCAGTACTTC. Encoded protein: CASGGRGSSYEQYF.

This chain uses TRBV2 with TRBJ2-1, with 14 bases matching TRBD2. This CDR3 has 21 amino acids. Per the germline V gene, CDR1 is SNHLY and CDR2 is FYNNEI. The trim removed 8 bases at V and 5 bases at J, leaving 23 bases unmatched. CDR3 in amino acids: CASSGGVPGLAGEYGDNEQFF. The CDR3 DNA reads TGTGCCAGCTCGGGGGGGGTACCGGGACTAGCGGGAGAGTACGGAGACAATGAGCAGTTCTTC.

The chain is built from TRBV5-4 and TRBJ2-5; D unclear. Germline V gives CDR1 SGHNT, CDR2 YYREEE (reference sequence). The CDR3 length is 12 residues. V lost 0 bases, J lost 5 bases, and 5 bases lay in between. The CDR3 nucleotides are TGTGCCAGCAGCTTGGCCGTTGAGACCCAGTACTTC. This sequence encodes CASSLAVETQYF.

The chain has TRBV10-3 and TRBJ1-5, with D possibly matching TRBD1 (6 bases). CDR1 and CDR2 (germline): ENHRY, SYGVKD. V was pared by 5 bases and J by 6 bases, with 14 bases between. The CDR3 spans 14 residues. CDR3 residues: CAISPNRAGQPQHF. CDR3 DNA: TGTGCCATCAGTCCGAACAGGGCCGGTCAGCCCCAGCATTTT.

This chain joins TRBV4-3 and TRBJ2-2; TRBD2 matches at 11 bases. Germline V lookup: CDR1 LGHNA, CDR2 YSLEER. The CDR3 spans 18 residues. The J segment lost 8 bases and the V segment lost 0 bases, leaving 11 bases of the junction unmatched. CDR3 nucleotides: TGCGCCAGCAGCCAAGAGGGGTCGGCTAGCGGGAGGTCAGGGGAGCTGTTTTTT. Its translation is CASSQEGSASGRSGELFF.

CDR3 loop: CASMSPGLFSYEQYF. The CDR3 bases are TGTGCCAGCATGTCTCCGGGACTTTTCTCCTACGAGCAGTACTTC. The chain carries TRBV7-4 and TRBJ2-7; D might be TRBD2 (6 bases). V dropped 7 bases and J dropped 0 bases, with 16 bases sitting between them. The CDR3 consists of 15 residues. Germline V gives CDR1 SGHVT, CDR2 SQSDAQ.